The 9 T cell receptor beta chains below all came from one sample that was sequenced in a study of T cells in Graves' hyperthyroidism and ophthalmopathy. TCR beta CDR3 sequences were amplified from RNA transcripts. Carried out on the TCR CDR3, a first-round RT-PCR used the HTBI primer set. Each CDR3 protein is one row after TCRdb ran MiXCR on the multiplex PCR reads. Counted here are 240,000 or so distinct CDR3 sequences, 16% occurring once; the ten biggest clones make up less than 35%. Input material: blood. Receptors were obtained from a woman aged 18-29 years with Graves' ophthalmopathy.

This chain uses TRBV19 with TRBJ2-7, with D unclear. CDR1 LNHDA and CDR2 SQIVND come from the germline V gene (reference sequence). V gave up 10 bases and J gave up 6 bases, with 16 bases separating them. This CDR3 contains 12 residues. The CDR3 region has the DNA TGTGCCACTCGGACGGCCTGGGGCGAGCAGTACTTC. As protein: CATRTAWGEQYF.

This clonotype came up many times. The rearrangement joins TRBV28 to TRBJ2-4; the D call may be TRBD1 or TRBD2 (6 bases each). Germline V gene sequence: CDR1 MDHEN, CDR2 SYDVKM. There are 17 residues in the CDR3. Trimming shortened V by 3 bases and J by 1 base, and 16 bases separated the two germline ends. The CDR3 nucleotides read TGTGCCAGCAGTTTTGGGGGGCCACTAACGGCCAAAAACATTCAGTACTTC. This translates into CASSFGGPLTAKNIQYF. The variable domain in full, with the rest retrieved from reference TRBV28 and TRBJ2-4, is DVKVTQSSRYLVKRTGEKVFLECVQDMDHENMFWYRQDPGLGLRLIYFSYDVKMKEKGDIPEGYSVSREKKERFSLILESASTNQTSMYLCASSFGGPLTAKNIQYFGAGTRLSVL.

Comment on this clonotype: A much larger clonotype is one base distant, so this may be a read error. The chain combines TRBV12-3 or TRBV12-4 with TRBJ1-3; D is uncertain. This CDR3 comprises 15 residues. CDR3 in amino acids: CACRPSGVQGNTIYF. CDR3 DNA: TGTGCCTGCAGGCCTTCCGGGGTCCAGGGAAACACCATATATTTT.

There are many counts of this clonotype. The chain has TRBV9 and TRBJ2-3, with 10 positions matching TRBD2. The CDR3 loop spans 18 amino acids. Germline loops: CDR1 SGDLS, CDR2 YYNGEE. Trimming cost V 4 bases and J 4 bases; bases outside gene matches: 15. CDR3 in amino acids: CASSPGLAEGFFADTQYF. CDR3 in DNA: TGTGCCAGCAGCCCCGGACTAGCGGAGGGATTTTTTGCAGATACGCAGTATTTT. Combining the CDR3 with reference TRBV9 and TRBJ2-3 gives the whole variable domain DSGVTQTPKHLITATGQRVTLRCSPRSGDLSVYWYQQSLDQGLQFLIQYYNGEERAKGNILERFSAQQFPDLHSELNLSSLELGDSALYFCASSPGLAEGFFADTQYFGPGTRLTVL.

This clonotype has a count of ten or more. The V and J genes are TRBV7-2 and TRBJ2-2; no reliable D call. Germline V gene lookup returns CDR1 SGHTA and CDR2 FQGNSA. The length of the CDR3 is 14 residues. The V and J ends lost 1 base and 4 bases respectively, with 7 bases between them. CDR3 residues: CASSLVGRTGELFF. In nucleotides, the CDR3 is TGTGCCAGCAGCTTAGTCGGCCGCACCGGGGAGCTGTTTTTT.

This clonotype was counted between two and nine times. V usage is TRBV7-2 and J usage is TRBJ2-1; 8 positions match TRBD2. Germline V lookup: CDR1 SGHTA, CDR2 FQGNSA. This CDR3 contains 17 residues. Unmatched junction bases numbered 12, after V lost 5 bases and J lost 3 bases. DNA for the CDR3: TGTGCCAGCAGCGGCGAGGTAGCGGGACCTAACTACAATGAGCAGTTCTTC. This encodes CASSGEVAGPNYNEQFF.

This clonotype was picked up many times. This chain links TRBV12-3 or TRBV12-4 with TRBJ2-2; tentatively, D is TRBD1 (6 bases). This CDR3 comprises 15 residues. Trimming cost V 6 bases and J 1 base, with 12 bases left between them. The CDR3 sequence: CASRTGQGNTGELFF. CDR3 nucleotide sequence: TGTGCCAGCAGAACGGGACAAGGGAACACCGGGGAGCTGTTTTTT.

This clonotype was observed at least ten times. V and J are TRBV3-1 and TRBJ2-1; TRBD2 is a possible D gene (5 bases). The CDR3 has 12 residues. V was pared by 6 bases and J by 7 bases, with 10 bases between. The germline gives CDR1 LGHDT, CDR2 YNNKEL (reference sequence). Here the CDR3 reads CASSPDWNEQFF. Here the CDR3 DNA reads TGTGCCAGCAGTCCGGACTGGAATGAGCAGTTCTTC.

This clonotype was seen repeatedly, ten times or more. The CDR3 DNA reads as TGTGCCAGCAGCGCGGGGGAGGGGGTAATCGGCGAGCAGTACTTC. Its protein product is CASSAGEGVIGEQYF. The genes are TRBV9 and TRBJ2-7; possible D gene TRBD2, 7 bases. With 3 bases removed from V and 6 bases from J, the gap between germline ends came to 19 bases. This CDR3 is 15 amino acids long. Germline V gene lookup returns CDR1 SGDLS and CDR2 YYNGEE.